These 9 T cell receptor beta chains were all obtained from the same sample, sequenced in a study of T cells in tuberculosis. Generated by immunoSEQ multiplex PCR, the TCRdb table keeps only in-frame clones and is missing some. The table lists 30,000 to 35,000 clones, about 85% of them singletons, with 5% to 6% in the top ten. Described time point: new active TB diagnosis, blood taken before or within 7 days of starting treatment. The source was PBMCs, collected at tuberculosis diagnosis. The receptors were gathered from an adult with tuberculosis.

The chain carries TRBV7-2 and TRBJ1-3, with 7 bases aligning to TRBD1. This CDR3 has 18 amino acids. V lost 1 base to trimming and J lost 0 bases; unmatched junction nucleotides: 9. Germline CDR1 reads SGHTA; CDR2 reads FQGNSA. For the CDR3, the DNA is TGTGCCAGCAGCTTAGTGTTAGGGGGCCCGAGCTCTGGAAACACCATATATTTT. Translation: CASSLVLGGPSSGNTIYF.

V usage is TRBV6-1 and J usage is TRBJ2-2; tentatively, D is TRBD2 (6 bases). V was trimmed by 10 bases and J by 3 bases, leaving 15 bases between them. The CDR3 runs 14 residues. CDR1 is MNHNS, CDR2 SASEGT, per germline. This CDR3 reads CATLDGGHTGELFF. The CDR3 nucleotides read TGTGCCACCTTGGACGGGGGACACACCGGGGAGCTGTTTTTT.

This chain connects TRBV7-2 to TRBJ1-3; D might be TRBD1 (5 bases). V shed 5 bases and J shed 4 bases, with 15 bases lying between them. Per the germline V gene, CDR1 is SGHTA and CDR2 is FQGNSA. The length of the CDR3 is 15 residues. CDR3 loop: CASSGPEGFGNTIYF. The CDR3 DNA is TGTGCCAGCAGCGGCCCGGAGGGGTTCGGAAACACCATATATTTT.

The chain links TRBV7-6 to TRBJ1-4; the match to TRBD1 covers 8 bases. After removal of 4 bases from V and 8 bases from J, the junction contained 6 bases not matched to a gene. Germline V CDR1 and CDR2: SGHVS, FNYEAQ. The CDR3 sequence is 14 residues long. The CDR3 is CASSYNRGNEKLFF. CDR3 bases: TGTGCCAGCAGCTACAACAGGGGGAACGAAAAACTGTTTTTT. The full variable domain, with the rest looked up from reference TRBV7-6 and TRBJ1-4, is GAGVSQSPRYKVTKRGQDVALRCDPISGHVSLYWYRQALGQGPEFLTYFNYEAQQDKSGLPNDRFSAERPEGSISTLTIQRTEQRDSAMYRCASSYNRGNEKLFFGSGTQLSVL.

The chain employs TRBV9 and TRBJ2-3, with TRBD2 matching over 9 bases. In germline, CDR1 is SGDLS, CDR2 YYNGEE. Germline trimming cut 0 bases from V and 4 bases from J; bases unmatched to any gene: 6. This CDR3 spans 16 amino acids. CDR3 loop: CASSVAAGGSSDTQYF. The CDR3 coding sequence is TGTGCCAGCAGCGTAGCGGCGGGGGGGTCTTCAGATACGCAGTATTTT.

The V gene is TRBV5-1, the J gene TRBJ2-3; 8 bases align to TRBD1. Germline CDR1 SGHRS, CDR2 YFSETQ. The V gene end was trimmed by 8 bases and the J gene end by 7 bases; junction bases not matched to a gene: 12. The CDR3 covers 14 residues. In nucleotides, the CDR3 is TGCGCCAGTCGACAGGGGATGACCCTAAATACGCAGTATTTT. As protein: CASRQGMTLNTQYF.

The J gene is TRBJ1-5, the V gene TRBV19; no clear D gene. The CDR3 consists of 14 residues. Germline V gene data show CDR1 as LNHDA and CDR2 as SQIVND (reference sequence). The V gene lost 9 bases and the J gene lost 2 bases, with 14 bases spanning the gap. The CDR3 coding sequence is TGTGCCAGCACTACTCAGTCCCGCAATCAGCCCCAGCATTTT. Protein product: CASTTQSRNQPQHF.

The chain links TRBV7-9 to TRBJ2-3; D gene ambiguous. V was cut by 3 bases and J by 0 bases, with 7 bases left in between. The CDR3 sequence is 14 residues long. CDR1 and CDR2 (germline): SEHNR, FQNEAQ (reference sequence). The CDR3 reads CASSFSTSTDTQYF. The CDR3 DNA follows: TGTGCCAGCAGCTTCTCCACTAGCACAGATACGCAGTATTTT.

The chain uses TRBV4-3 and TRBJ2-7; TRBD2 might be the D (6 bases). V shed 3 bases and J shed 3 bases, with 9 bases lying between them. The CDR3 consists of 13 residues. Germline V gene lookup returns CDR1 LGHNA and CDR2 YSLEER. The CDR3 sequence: CASSQGLDYEQYF. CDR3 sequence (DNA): TGCGCCAGCAGCCAGGGACTGGACTACGAGCAGTACTTC.